The T cell receptor (beta chain) under discussion was sequenced for a study of OX40 agonist ivuxolimab in advanced cancers. Turning to the study itself: Patient treatment consisted of intravenous ivuxolimab administration every 2 weeks at 0.01 to 10 mg/kg. Three patients had partial responses: one hepatocellular carcinoma, two cutaneous melanoma.

Turning to this clone: What it binds is not known.

The protocol was immunoSEQ multiplex PCR, while the TCRdb copy is restricted to in-frame clones and leaves out a portion. This table holds some 59,000 clones, almost 90% found once. V was cut by 3 bases and J by 0 bases, with 12 bases left in between. This CDR3 is 16 amino acids long. Germline V gives CDR1 LNHDA, CDR2 SQIVND (reference sequence). Study results and caveats: Dosing at 0.1 to 3.0 mg/kg was accompanied by clonal expansion of CD4+ and CD8+ blood T cells by week 6. Which antigen the expanded peripheral T cells recognized is unknown.

This clonotype was obtained from an adult with an advanced solid tumor such as melanoma, head and neck, liver or kidney cancer. The sample was CD4+ or CD8+ T cells sorted from blood, taken in a trial of the OX40 agonist ivuxolimab. The V and J genes are TRBV19 and TRBJ2-1; D is ambiguous. The DNA for the CDR3 is TGTGCCAGTAGTATTGTCGGATCTAGCTCCTACAATGAGCAGTTCTTC. Its translation: CASSIVGSSSYNEQFF.